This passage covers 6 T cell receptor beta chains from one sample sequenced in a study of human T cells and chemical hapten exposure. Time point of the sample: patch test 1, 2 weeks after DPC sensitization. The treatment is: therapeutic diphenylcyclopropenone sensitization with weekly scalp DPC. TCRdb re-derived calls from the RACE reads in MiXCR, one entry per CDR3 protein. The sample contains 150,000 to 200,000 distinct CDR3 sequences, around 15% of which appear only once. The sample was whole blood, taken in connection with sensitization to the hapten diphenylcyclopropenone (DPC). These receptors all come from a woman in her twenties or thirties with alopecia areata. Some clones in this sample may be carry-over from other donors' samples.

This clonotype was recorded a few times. The CDR3 loop reads CASSLVLEQYF. CDR3 DNA: TGTGCCAGCAGCCTAGTCCTCGAGCAGTACTTC. This rearrangement joins TRBV28 to TRBJ2-7; unclear D gene. V lost 6 bases to trimming and J lost 6 bases, with 9 bases between them. Germline CDR1 and CDR2: MDHEN and SYDVKM. The CDR3 length is 11 residues.

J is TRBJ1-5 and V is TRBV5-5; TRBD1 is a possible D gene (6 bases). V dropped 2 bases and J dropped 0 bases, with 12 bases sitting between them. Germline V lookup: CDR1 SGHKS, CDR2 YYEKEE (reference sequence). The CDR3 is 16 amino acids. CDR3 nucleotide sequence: TGTGCCAGCAGCTTACAGGGAGGGGATAGCAATCAGCCCCAGCATTTT. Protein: CASSLQGGDSNQPQHF.

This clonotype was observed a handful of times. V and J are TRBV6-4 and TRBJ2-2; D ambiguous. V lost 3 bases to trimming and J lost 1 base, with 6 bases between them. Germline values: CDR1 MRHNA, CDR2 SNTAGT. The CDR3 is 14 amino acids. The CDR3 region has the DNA TGTGCCAGCAGTGAAGCCGAGAACACCGGGGAGCTGTTTTTT. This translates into CASSEAENTGELFF.

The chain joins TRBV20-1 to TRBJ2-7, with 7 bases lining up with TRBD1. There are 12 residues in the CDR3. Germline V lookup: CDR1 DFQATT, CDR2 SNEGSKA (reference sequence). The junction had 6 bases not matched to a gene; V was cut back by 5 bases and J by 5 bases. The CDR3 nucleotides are TGCAGTGCTCGACAGGGAATTAACGAGCAGTACTTC. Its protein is CSARQGINEQYF.

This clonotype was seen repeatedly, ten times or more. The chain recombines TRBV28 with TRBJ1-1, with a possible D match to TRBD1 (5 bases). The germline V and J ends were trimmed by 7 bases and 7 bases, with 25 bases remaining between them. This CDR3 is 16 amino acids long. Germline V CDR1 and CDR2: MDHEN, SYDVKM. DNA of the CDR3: TGTGCCAGCAATCTCCCCCAGGGTGGGGAAGGGAATGAAGCTTTCTTT. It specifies CASNLPQGGEGNEAFF.

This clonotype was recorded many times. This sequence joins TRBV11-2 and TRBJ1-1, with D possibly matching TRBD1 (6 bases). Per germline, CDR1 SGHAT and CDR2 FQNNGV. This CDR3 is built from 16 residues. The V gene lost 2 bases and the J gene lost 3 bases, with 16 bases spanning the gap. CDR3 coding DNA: TGTGCCAGCAGCTTAAGAGGGACACTTGCCCACACTGAAGCTTTCTTT. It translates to CASSLRGTLAHTEAFF.